This is a list of T cell receptor beta chains from one sample in a study of response to subunit inactivated influenza vaccine. TCRdb redid the calling of the RT-PCR reads with MiXCR, one entry per CDR3 protein. The table records approximately 290,000 distinct CDR3 sequences, around 22% of them present only once. Sample: PBMCs from blood, taken approximately 20 months after vaccination. Receptors were obtained from a man aged 45 to 70 who received an inactivated influenza vaccine. The CDR3 runs from the conserved cysteine through the conserved F or W.

CDR3 length	V gene	CDR3 protein
13	TRBV18	CASSPDRGEGYTF
13	TRBV5-1	CASSSVTGEKLFF
14	TRBV5-1	CASSLGNRDSPLHF
14	TRBV12-3/TRBV12-4	CASSFRHGTYEQYF
13	TRBV7-2	CASSFSLTGELFF
14	TRBV5-6	CASSLWGTVRSQYF
17	TRBV5-1	CASSSTPGQRNNSPLHF
17	TRBV18	CASSIGQATFSGTEAFF
12	TRBV12-3/TRBV12-4	CASSLVSGGYTF
15	TRBV20-1	CSARNTAVDNQPQHF
15	TRBV4-2	CASSQEARENTEAFF
14	TRBV10-3	CAISSGVNNYGYTF
15	TRBV28	CASSLAGGFQETQYF
14	TRBV13	CASSDTGKRDEQYF
15	TRBV28	CASSLFLGNHLRQYF
14	TRBV5-1	CASGSGSTGNTIYF
14	TRBV10-2	CASSDGRANQPQHF
14	TRBV4-1	CASSQESGAYEQYF
13	TRBV20-1	CSARADSNQPQHF
14	TRBV5-6	CASSFGQINQPQHF